The 17 T cell receptor beta chains below were found in one sample sequenced in a study of T-cell reconstitution after alpha-beta-depleted transplantation in children. Unique molecular identifiers featured in how the TCRbeta library was prepared. Each CDR3 protein gets one entry after TCRdb re-called the PCR reads with MiXCR. Among 150,000 to 200,000 distinct CDR3 sequences, 13% to 15% were seen once, and the ten largest hold roughly 13%. Sequencing was performed on PBMCs from the stem cell graft donor, taken from the stem cell graft. The origin of the receptors is a human donor who donated a stem cell graft to a child with acute lymphoblastic leukemia.

A word on this clonotype: A read error may account for a junction end that differs from germline. The chain has TRBV2 and TRBJ2-4; D ambiguous. The germline CDR1 and CDR2 sequences are SNHLY and FYNNEI. The CDR3 runs to 16 residues. CDR3: CASREATTLAKNIQYF. The CDR3 DNA follows: TGTGCCAGCAGAGAAGCTACCACGCTAGCCAAAAACATTCAGTACTTC.

This clonotype was picked up many times. The J gene is TRBJ2-1, the V gene TRBV20-1, with 14 nucleotides matching TRBD2. The V gene's germline CDR1 is DFQATT and CDR2 SNEGSKA (reference sequence). J was trimmed by 0 bases and V by 0 bases; bases with no gene match: 1. CDR3 length equals 17 residues. The DNA of the CDR3 is TGCAGTGCTAGAGACGGGACTAGCGGGGGCTCCTACAATGAGCAGTTCTTC. Protein: CSARDGTSGGSYNEQFF.

The chain carries TRBV29-1 and TRBJ2-2, with TRBD2 identical over 7 bases. This CDR3 contains 14 residues. The germline gives CDR1 SQVTM, CDR2 ANQGSEA. Germline trimming cut 8 bases from V and 7 bases from J; bases unmatched to any gene: 13. The DNA for the CDR3 is TGCAGCTTTATCCATTCCGCGGGGGTCGGGGAGCTGTTTTTT. Residues: CSFIHSAGVGELFF.

This clonotype was detected many times. The chain is built from TRBV7-9 and TRBJ2-7; 12 positions match TRBD1. Trimming at V came to 6 bases and at J to 6 bases, leaving 6 bases not matched to a gene. Germline assignment: CDR1 SEHNR and CDR2 FQNEAQ (reference sequence). This CDR3 contains 14 residues. CDR3 protein: CASRAGDRGREQYF. As DNA, the CDR3 is TGTGCCAGCAGAGCGGGGGACAGGGGGCGCGAGCAGTACTTC.

This clonotype came up many times. The V and J genes are TRBV20-1 and TRBJ2-3, with 8 bases identical to TRBD1. Germline lookup yields CDR1 DFQATT and CDR2 SNEGSKA (reference sequence). After removal of 0 bases from V and 3 bases from J, the junction contained 11 bases not matched to a gene. The CDR3 extends over 17 amino acids. The CDR3 is CSARDWQGTGGTDTQYF. The DNA for the CDR3 is TGCAGTGCTAGAGATTGGCAGGGGACAGGCGGGACAGATACGCAGTATTTT.

This clonotype was recorded many times. The chain joins TRBV20-1 to TRBJ2-1; tentatively, D is TRBD2 (6 bases). The CDR3 is made up of 18 amino acids. Germline assignment: CDR1 DFQATT and CDR2 SNEGSKA (reference sequence). The V and J ends lost 3 bases and 3 bases respectively, with 24 bases between them. The CDR3 loop reads CSASPMEGYSVGYNEQFF. In DNA, the CDR3 is TGCAGTGCTAGCCCGATGGAGGGGTATAGTGTTGGCTACAATGAGCAGTTCTTC.

As regards this clonotype: This sequence may be a read error, since a much larger clone differs from it by one base. In DNA, the CDR3 is TGTGCCAGCAGCTCGGCACAGGGATTCACCGGGGAGCTGTTTTTT. It codes for CASSSAQGFTGELFF. The rearrangement links TRBV5-6 to TRBJ2-2; the D gene is possibly TRBD1 (6 bases). Germline V gives CDR1 SGHDT, CDR2 YYEEEE. CDR3 length equals 15 residues. Trimming removed 3 bases from V and 4 bases from J, with 13 bases in between.

This clonotype was observed at least ten times. The chain carries TRBV20-1 and TRBJ2-3, with D maybe TRBD2 (5 bases). Between the trimmed V and J ends, which lost 3 bases and 5 bases, there was a span of 18 bases. Germline V gene lookup returns CDR1 DFQATT and CDR2 SNEGSKA (reference sequence). The CDR3 runs 15 residues. As DNA, the CDR3 is TGCAGTGCTAGCTTGGGGAGCCCCTGGGAAGATACGCAGTATTTT. This encodes CSASLGSPWEDTQYF.

J is TRBJ2-6 and V is TRBV7-2; D remains unclear. The CDR3 loop spans 16 amino acids. V was cut by 1 base and J by 0 bases, with 7 bases left in between. Germline CDR1 is SGHTA and CDR2 is FQGNSA. CDR3: CASSLGLSSGANVLTF. The CDR3 DNA follows: TGTGCCAGCAGCTTAGGCCTTAGCTCTGGGGCCAACGTCCTGACTTTC. Combining the CDR3 with reference TRBV7-2 and TRBJ2-6 gives the whole variable domain GAGVSQSPSNKVTEKGKDVELRCDPISGHTALYWYRQSLGQGLEFLIYFQGNSAPDKSGLPSDRFSAERTGGSVSTLTIQRTQQEDSAVYLCASSLGLSSGANVLTFGAGSRLTVL.

The table lists this clonotype with many counts. This chain uses TRBV7-9 with TRBJ2-2; tentative D call: TRBD2 (5 bases). V was trimmed by 3 bases and J by 6 bases, leaving 14 bases between them. CDR3 length: 15 amino acids. Per the germline V gene, CDR1 is SEHNR and CDR2 is FQNEAQ (reference sequence). The chain's CDR3 is CASSFEMSGAGELFF. The CDR3 nucleotides read TGTGCCAGCAGCTTCGAGATGAGCGGCGCCGGGGAGCTGTTTTTT.

This clonotype was detected a few times. CDR3: CSARQGGEKLFF. The CDR3 region has the DNA TGCAGTGCTAGACAGGGGGGGGAAAAACTGTTTTTT. The chain uses TRBV20-1 and TRBJ1-4; 7 nucleotides agree with TRBD1. Germline V gene sequence: CDR1 DFQATT, CDR2 SNEGSKA (reference sequence). The CDR3 has 12 amino acids. V dropped 2 bases and J dropped 8; count of bases not matched to a gene: 2.

There are many counts of this clonotype. The gene calls are TRBV12-3 or TRBV12-4 and TRBJ1-3; D is ambiguous. Trimming took off 7 bases at V and 4 bases at J, with 8 bases between the two ends. This CDR3 comprises 12 residues. In DNA, the CDR3 is TGTGCCAGCACTCTAACAGGAAACACCATATATTTT. This sequence encodes CASTLTGNTIYF.

The chain couples TRBV2 to TRBJ2-5, with D perhaps matching TRBD1 (6 bases). The CDR3 runs 13 residues. Germline-derived CDR1 and CDR2 are SNHLY and FYNNEI. The V and J ends lost 4 bases and 1 base respectively, with 7 bases between them. The CDR3 sequence is CASSADSQETQYF. CDR3 nucleotide sequence: TGTGCCAGCAGTGCGGACAGCCAAGAGACCCAGTACTTC.

Worth noting for this clonotype: A read error is likely, as this CDR3 ends without the conserved phenylalanine or tryptophan. This chain links TRBV5-4 with TRBJ2-3, with TRBD2 identical over 11 bases. V dropped 3 bases and J dropped 0; count of bases not matched to a gene: 3. This CDR3 is built from 16 residues. Per germline, CDR1 SGHNT and CDR2 YYREEE (reference sequence). For the CDR3, the DNA is TGTGCCAGCAGCTCGGGGACTAGCGGAAGCACAGATACGCAGTATTCT. It specifies CASSSGTSGSTDTQYS.

This clonotype was counted at least ten times. V and J are TRBV12-3 or TRBV12-4 and TRBJ2-7; 9 bases agree with TRBD1. This CDR3 is 17 amino acids long. Trimming at V came to 5 bases and at J to 6 bases, leaving 17 bases not matched to a gene. As DNA, the CDR3 is TGTGCCAGCAGTCGCACCGGGACAGGGTACAGACTAAGCGAGCAGTACTTC. Its translation is CASSRTGTGYRLSEQYF.

This clonotype has only one observation. The chain employs TRBV20-1 and TRBJ2-3, with a tentative D call TRBD1 (5 bases). The CDR3 consists of 13 residues. Per the germline V gene, CDR1 is DFQATT and CDR2 is SNEGSKA (reference sequence). V gave up 7 bases and J gave up 0 bases, with 11 bases separating them. The CDR3 here is CSVPGHSTDTQYF. CDR3 DNA sequence: TGCAGTGTCCCCGGACACAGCACAGATACGCAGTATTTT.

This clonotype was counted many times. The rearrangement links TRBV15 to TRBJ2-7; 11 bases match TRBD2. This CDR3 contains 16 residues. CDR1 and CDR2 from the germline V gene are LNHNV and YYDKDF (reference sequence). V dropped 5 bases and J dropped 0; count of bases not matched to a gene: 6. DNA of the CDR3: TGTGCCACCAGCGAGGGACTAGCGGAAACCTCCTACGAGCAGTACTTC. It translates to CATSEGLAETSYEQYF.